This TCR beta chain came from a study of T cells after somatic rescue of genetic block. The CDR3 is made up of 15 amino acids. Germline V CDR1 and CDR2: SNHLY, FYNNEI. Trimming shortened V by 5 bases and J by 2 bases, and 16 bases separated the two germline ends. The data were produced by immunoSEQ multiplex PCR, yet TCRdb's version contains in-frame clones alone and is incomplete. The data hold 70,000 to 95,000 clones, with about nine tenths observed a single time. Sequencing was performed on peripheral blood mononuclear cells (PBMCs). This sequence originates from a woman aged 18-29 years. The rearrangement joins TRBV2 to TRBJ2-7; D unclear. CDR3 in amino acids: CASSNPRSITYEQYF. In DNA form, the CDR3 reads TGTGCCAGCAGTAACCCTAGATCAATCACCTACGAGCAGTACTTC.